Only a few counts were recorded for the clone carrying this T cell receptor (beta chain). Antigen unknown. RNA transcripts gave rise to amplified TCR beta CDR3 regions. The HTBI primer set served for first-round RT-PCR of the TCR CDR3. TCRdb passed the multiplex PCR reads through MiXCR, listing each CDR3 protein once. The top ten clones hold around 12% of a sample with 600,000 or so distinct CDR3 sequences, roughly 15% of them seen once. This sample was included in a study of T cells in Graves' hyperthyroidism and ophthalmopathy. Looking at the study overall: Peripheral blood was drawn at first diagnosis, prior to all treatment.

Overall study findings and caveats: Within blood appeared most thyroid clonotypes that had expanded above 0.001.

The study excluded patients with uncontrolled infection, other autoimmune disease, pregnancy or lactation. The CDR3 totals 15 residues. Germline CDR1 reads MNHEY; CDR2 reads SVGEGT. Trimming cost V 0 bases and J 7 bases, with 12 bases left between them. Material for sequencing was blood. This clonotype was sampled from a woman in her forties or fifties with Graves' ophthalmopathy. The gene calls are TRBV6-2 or TRBV6-3 and TRBJ2-2; no clear D gene. The CDR3 loop reads CASSYSPDFNGELFF. In nucleotides, the CDR3 is TGTGCCAGCAGTTACTCACCTGATTTTAACGGGGAGCTGTTTTTT.